This T cell receptor beta chain was documented in a study of blood T cell repertoires in COVID-19. About the study: The United States, Italy and Spain supplied acute and convalescent COVID-19 samples. The analysed material was cDNA or gDNA that came from T cells, B-cell-depleted T cells, or PBMCs.

The CDR3 is 13 amino acids. Trimming cost V 3 bases and J 6 bases; bases outside gene matches: 5. CDR1 is SGHDN, CDR2 FVKESK, per germline. The method was immunoSEQ multiplex PCR; TCRdb's version includes in-frame clones alone and lacks a portion of them. In the table there are 250,000 or so clones, almost 85% of which are singletons. The clonotype comes from a man aged 50-60 years with acute or convalescent COVID-19. V is TRBV14 and J is TRBJ2-7; 7 nucleotides align to TRBD2. Source material: peripheral blood. DNA of the CDR3: TGTGCCAGCAGCCACGGGACTATCTCCGAGCAGTACTTC. Translating it yields CASSHGTISEQYF.